The clone carrying this TCR beta chain was observed at least ten times. These data originate in a study of regulatory T cells in long-lasting Graves disease. V was pared by 4 bases and J by 2 bases, with 7 bases of the junction left unmatched. CDR1 and CDR2 (germline): SGHNT, YENEEA. The CDR3 spans 15 residues. Relying on iRepertoire HTBI primers and Arm-PCR of CDR3 regions, the team built TCR beta libraries. Original methodology: Samples jointly harbored about 62 TRBV and fewer than 15 TRBJ segments. TCRdb re-derived calls from the multiplex PCR reads in MiXCR, one entry per CDR3 protein. TCRdb, not the original authors, processed these V and J calls. The sample carries 360,000 or so distinct CDR3 sequences, approximately 16% recorded once. Time point: newly diagnosed GD, antithyroid drugs for less than 3 months. RNA isolated from PBMCs was used to make the TCR library. This same sample was also taken into another study, of T cells in Graves' hyperthyroidism and ophthalmopathy.

The chain has TRBV11-3 and TRBJ2-7; 8 nucleotides line up with TRBD2. Material: peripheral blood mononuclear cells (PBMCs), obtained at new diagnosis, from a patient treated with antithyroid drugs. The sequence derives from a man between 35 and 55 years old with Graves disease. CDR3 in amino acids: CASSSESGGAYEQYF. Written as DNA, the CDR3 is TGTGCCAGCAGCTCAGAGAGCGGGGGTGCCTACGAGCAGTACTTC.